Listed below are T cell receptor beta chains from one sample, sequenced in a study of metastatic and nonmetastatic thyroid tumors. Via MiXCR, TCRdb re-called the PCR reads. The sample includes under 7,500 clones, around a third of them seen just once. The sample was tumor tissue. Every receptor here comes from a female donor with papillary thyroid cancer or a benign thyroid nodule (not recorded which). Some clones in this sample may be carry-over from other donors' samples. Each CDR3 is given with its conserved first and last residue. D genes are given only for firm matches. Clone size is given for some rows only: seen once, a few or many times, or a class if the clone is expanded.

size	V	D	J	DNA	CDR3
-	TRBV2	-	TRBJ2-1	-	CASSEFGEGSKFF
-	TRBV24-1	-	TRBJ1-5	TGTGCCACCAGTGATTCCGGGTTGGGGGACAGCAATCAGCCCCAGCATTTT	CATSDSGLGDSNQPQHF
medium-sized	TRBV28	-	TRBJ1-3	TGTGCCAGCAGGACGGGATTCTACGGAAACACCATATATTTT	CASRTGFYGNTIYF
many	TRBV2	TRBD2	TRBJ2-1	TGTGCCAGCAGTGAAACCGCCGGGGGACTAGCTAGTGTTGAGCAGTTCTTC	CASSETAGGLASVEQFF
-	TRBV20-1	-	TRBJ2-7	TGCAGTCCGCAGGGGCTGCGCGAGCAGTACTTC	CSPQGLREQYF
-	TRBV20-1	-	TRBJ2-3	TGCAGTGCTCTACCGGGTCAGGGTAGCACAGATCCGCAGTATTTT	CSALPGQGSTDPQYF
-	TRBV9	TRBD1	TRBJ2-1	TGTGCCGGCAGCATAGACCAGACAGGGAACGAGCAGTTCTTC	CAGSIDQTGNEQFF
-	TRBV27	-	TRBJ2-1	TGTGCCAGCAGTTTATCGACCCAGCCCAATGAGCAGTTCTTC	CASSLSTQPNEQFF
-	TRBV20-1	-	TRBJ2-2	TGCAGTGCTAGTGGCACCGGGCAGCTGTTTTTT	CSASGTGQLFF
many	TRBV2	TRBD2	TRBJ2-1	TGTGCCAGCCAGAAAGGGACTAGCGGGATTAGCTCCTACAATGAGCAGTTCTTC	CASQKGTSGISSYNEQFF
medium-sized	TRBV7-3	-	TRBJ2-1	TGTGCCAGCAGCCCCAACCCGGGACTTGACTACAATGAGCAGTTCTTC	CASSPNPGLDYNEQFF
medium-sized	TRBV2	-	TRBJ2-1	TGTGCCAGCAGGGAGTTCAGGGCAACCTACAATGAGCAGTTCTTC	CASREFRATYNEQFF
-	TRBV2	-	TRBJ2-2	TGTGCCAGCAGTGGGGTATGGGCGGACTTTACGAACACCGGGGAGCTGTTTTTT	CASSGVWADFTNTGELFF
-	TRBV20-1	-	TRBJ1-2	TGCAGTGCTCCGAGAGGACTCGAGAGCAGCTATGGCTACACCTTC	CSAPRGLESSYGYTF
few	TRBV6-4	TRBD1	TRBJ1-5	TGTGCCAGCAGTGACGGATGGGACAGGAAGGATCAGCCCCAGCATTTT	CASSDGWDRKDQPQHF
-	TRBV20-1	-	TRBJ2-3	TGCAGTGCTAGAGTCTCGGATACGCAGTATTTT	CSARVSDTQYF
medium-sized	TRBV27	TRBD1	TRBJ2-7	TGTGCCAGCAGTTCTCTGGACCCGGGACAGGGCTACGAGCAGTACTTC	CASSSLDPGQGYEQYF
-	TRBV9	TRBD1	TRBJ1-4	TGTGCCAGCAGCGTGAGGACAGGGACTAATGAAAAACTGTTTTTT	CASSVRTGTNEKLFF
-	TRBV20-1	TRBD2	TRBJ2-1	TGCAGTGCTAGCTCTGTACAGAGCGGGGGGACGAATGAGCAGTTCTTC	CSASSVQSGGTNEQFF
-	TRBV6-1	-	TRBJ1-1	TGTGCCAGCAGGATCCCGGTGGGCAGGGCTTTCTTT	CASRIPVGRAFF
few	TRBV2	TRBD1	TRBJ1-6	TGTGCCAGCAAGGGGGCCAACACCTATAATTCACCCCTCCACTTT	CASKGANTYNSPLHF
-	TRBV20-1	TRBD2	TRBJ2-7	TGCAGTGCTAGAGCTAGCGGGGGGGTTGGAGGGCAGTACTTC	CSARASGGVGGQYF
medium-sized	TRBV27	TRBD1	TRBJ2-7	TGTGCCAGCAGGACAGGGGGCGCGTACGAGCAGTACTTC	CASRTGGAYEQYF
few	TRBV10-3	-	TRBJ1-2	TGTGCCACAGGAGGGGACTCGGCTGCTTATGGCTACACCTTC	CATGGDSAAYGYTF
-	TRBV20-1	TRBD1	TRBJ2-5	TGCAGTGCTAGCAAGCAGGGGGAAGAGACCCAGTACTTC	CSASKQGEETQYF
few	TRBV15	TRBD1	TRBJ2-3	TGTGCCACCAGCAGTCGACAGGGGAGGTCAGATACGCAGTATTTT	CATSSRQGRSDTQYF
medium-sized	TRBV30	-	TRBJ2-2	TGTGCCTGGGACGGGGGTACCGGGGAGCTGTTTTTT	CAWDGGTGELFF
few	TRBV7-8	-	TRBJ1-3	TGTGCCAGCAGCCTTGGGGGCGCGGACACCATATATTTT	CASSLGGADTIYF
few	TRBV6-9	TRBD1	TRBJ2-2	TGTGCCAGCCTTCCGGGACAGGGAAACACCGGGGAGCTGTTTTTT	CASLPGQGNTGELFF
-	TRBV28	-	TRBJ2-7	TGTGCCAGCAGCCTTACCATCCTGGAGCAGTACTTC	CASSLTILEQYF
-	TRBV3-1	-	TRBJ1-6	TGTGCCAGCAGCCAAGCTTGGAAGTCACCCCTCCACTTT	CASSQAWKSPLHF
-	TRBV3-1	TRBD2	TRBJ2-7	TGTGCCAGCAGCCAAGAAGAGGGAGCGGGAGGGCGCGAGCAGTACTTC	CASSQEEGAGGREQYF